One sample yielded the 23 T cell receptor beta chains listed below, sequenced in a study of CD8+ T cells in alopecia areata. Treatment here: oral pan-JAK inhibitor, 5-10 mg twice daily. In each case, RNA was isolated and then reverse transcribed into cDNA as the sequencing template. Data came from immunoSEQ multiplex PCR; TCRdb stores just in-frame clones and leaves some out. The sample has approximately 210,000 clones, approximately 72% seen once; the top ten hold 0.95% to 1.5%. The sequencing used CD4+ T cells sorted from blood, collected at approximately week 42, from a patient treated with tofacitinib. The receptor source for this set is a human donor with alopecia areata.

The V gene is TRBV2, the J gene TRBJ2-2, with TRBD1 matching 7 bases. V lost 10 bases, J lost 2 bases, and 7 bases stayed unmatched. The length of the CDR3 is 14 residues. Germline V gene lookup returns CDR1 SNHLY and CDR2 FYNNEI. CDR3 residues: CAKGDSSNTGELFF. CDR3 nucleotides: TGTGCCAAGGGGGACAGTTCTAACACCGGGGAGCTGTTTTTT.

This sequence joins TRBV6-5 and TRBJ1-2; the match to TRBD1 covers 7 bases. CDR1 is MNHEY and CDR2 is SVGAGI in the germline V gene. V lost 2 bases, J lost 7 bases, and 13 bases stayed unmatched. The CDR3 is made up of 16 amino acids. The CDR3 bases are TGTGCCAGCAGTTACGGTTCAGGACAGGCTGCAGCTGGCTACACCTTC. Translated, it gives CASSYGSGQAAAGYTF.

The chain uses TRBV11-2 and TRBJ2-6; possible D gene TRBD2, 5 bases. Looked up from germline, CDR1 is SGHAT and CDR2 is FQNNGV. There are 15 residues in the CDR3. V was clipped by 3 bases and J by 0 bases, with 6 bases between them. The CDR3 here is CASSLEVSGANVLTF. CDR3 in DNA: TGTGCCAGCAGCTTGGAGGTCTCTGGGGCCAACGTCCTGACTTTC.

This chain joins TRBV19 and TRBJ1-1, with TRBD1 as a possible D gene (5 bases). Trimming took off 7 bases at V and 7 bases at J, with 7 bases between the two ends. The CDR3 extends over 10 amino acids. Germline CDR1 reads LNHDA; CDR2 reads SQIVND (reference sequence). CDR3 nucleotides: TGTGCCAGTAAGGGACTTGAAGCTTTCTTT. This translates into CASKGLEAFF.

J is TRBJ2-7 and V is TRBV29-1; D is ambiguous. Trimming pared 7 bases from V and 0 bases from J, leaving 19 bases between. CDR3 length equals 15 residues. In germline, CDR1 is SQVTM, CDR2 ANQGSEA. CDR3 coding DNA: TGCAGCGGCCATCCCCTAAATCTAGTCTCCTACGAGCAGTACTTC. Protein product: CSGHPLNLVSYEQYF.

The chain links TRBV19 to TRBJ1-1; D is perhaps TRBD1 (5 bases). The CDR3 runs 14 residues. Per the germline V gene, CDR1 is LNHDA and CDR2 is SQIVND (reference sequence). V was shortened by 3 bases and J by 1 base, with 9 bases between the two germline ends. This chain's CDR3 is CASSMGPANTEAFF. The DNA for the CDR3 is TGTGCCAGTAGTATGGGGCCAGCGAACACTGAAGCTTTCTTT.

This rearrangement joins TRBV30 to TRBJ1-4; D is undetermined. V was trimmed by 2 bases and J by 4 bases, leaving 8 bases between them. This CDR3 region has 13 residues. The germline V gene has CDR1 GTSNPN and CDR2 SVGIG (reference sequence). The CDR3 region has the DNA TGTGCCTGGAGTTCAGGTTATAATGAAAAACTGTTTTTT. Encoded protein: CAWSSGYNEKLFF. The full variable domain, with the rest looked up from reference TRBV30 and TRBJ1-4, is SQTIHQWPATLVQPVGSPLSLECTVEGTSNPNLYWYRQAAGRGLQLLFYSVGIGQISSEVPQNLSASRPQDRQFILSSKKLLLSDSGFYLCAWSSGYNEKLFFGSGTQLSVL.

As DNA, the CDR3 is TGTGCCAGCAGCTTGTCTTCCGAAGGAAAACTGTTTTTT. Its translation is CASSLSSEGKLFF. The V call is TRBV7-9, the J call TRBJ1-4, with D uncertain. The CDR3 consists of 13 residues. Trimming took off 3 bases at V and 10 bases at J, with 12 bases between the two ends. CDR1 SEHNR and CDR2 FQNEAQ come from the germline V gene (reference sequence).

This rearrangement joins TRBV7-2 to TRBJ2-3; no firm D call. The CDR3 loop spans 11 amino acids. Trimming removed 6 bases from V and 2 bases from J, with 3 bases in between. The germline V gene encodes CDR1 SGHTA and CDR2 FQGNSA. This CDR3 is CASRVTDTQYF. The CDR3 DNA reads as TGTGCCAGCAGGGTCACAGATACGCAGTATTTT.

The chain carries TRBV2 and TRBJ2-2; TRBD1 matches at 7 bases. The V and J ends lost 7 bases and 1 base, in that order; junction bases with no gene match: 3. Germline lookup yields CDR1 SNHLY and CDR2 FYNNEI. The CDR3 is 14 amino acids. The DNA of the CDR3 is TGTGCCAGCATGAGACAGGGGAACACCGGGGAGCTGTTTTTT. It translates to CASMRQGNTGELFF.

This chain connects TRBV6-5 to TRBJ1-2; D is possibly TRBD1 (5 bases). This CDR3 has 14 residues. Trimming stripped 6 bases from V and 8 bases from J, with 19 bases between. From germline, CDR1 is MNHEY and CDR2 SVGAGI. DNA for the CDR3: TGTGCCAGCAGCCTCGGGACTATCGGTGGAGGCTACACCTTC. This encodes CASSLGTIGGGYTF.

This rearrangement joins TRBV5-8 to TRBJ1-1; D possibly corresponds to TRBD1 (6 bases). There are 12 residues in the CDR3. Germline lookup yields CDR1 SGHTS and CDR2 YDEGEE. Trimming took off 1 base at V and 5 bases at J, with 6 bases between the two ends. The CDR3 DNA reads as TGTGCCAGCAGCTTGAGGGGGACTGAAGCTTTCTTT. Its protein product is CASSLRGTEAFF.

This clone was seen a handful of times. CDR3 loop: CSVGTVPRGEQYF. The CDR3 DNA sequence: TGCAGCGTTGGTACAGTCCCTCGGGGCGAGCAGTACTTC. V is TRBV29-1 and J is TRBJ2-7; perhaps TRBD2 as D (5 bases). V was clipped by 4 bases and J by 6 bases, with 16 bases between them. CDR1 and CDR2 from the germline V gene are SQVTM and ANQGSEA. The CDR3 is made up of 13 amino acids.

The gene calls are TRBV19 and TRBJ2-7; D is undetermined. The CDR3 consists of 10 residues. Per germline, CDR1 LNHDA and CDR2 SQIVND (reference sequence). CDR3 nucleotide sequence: TGTCGGCAAAGCTCCTACGAGCAGTACTTC. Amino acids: CRQSSYEQYF.

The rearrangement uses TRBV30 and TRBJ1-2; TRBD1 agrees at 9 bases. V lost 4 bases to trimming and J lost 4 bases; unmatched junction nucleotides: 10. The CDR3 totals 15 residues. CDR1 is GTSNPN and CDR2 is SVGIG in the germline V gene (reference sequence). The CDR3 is CAWTEGTGRLYGYTF. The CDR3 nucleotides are TGTGCCTGGACCGAGGGGACAGGGCGACTCTATGGCTACACCTTC.

The CDR3 here is CSVENQGGGYTF. The CDR3 nucleotides read TGCAGCGTTGAAAACCAGGGGGGAGGCTACACCTTC. This chain uses TRBV29-1 with TRBJ1-2; 7 bases are shared with TRBD1. V was pared by 2 bases and J by 8 bases, with 5 bases of the junction left unmatched. Per the germline V gene, CDR1 is SQVTM and CDR2 is ANQGSEA. CDR3 length equals 12 residues.

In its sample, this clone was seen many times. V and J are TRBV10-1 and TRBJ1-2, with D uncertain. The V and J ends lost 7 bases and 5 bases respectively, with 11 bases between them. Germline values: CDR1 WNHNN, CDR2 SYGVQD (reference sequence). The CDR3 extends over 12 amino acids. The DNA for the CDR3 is TGCGCCAGCATCGGACTGGCGTATGGCTACACCTTC. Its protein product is CASIGLAYGYTF.

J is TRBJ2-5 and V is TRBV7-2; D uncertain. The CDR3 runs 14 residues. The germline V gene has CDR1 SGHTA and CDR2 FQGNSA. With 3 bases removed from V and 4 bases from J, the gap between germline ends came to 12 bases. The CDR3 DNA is TGTGCCAGCAGCTTGCTAGGACCTCCAGAGACCCAGTACTTC. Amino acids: CASSLLGPPETQYF.

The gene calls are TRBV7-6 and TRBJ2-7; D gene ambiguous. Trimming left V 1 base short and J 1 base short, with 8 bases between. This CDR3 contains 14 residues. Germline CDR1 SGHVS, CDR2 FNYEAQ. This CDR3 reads CASSLDDGSYEQYF. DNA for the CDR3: TGTGCCAGCAGCTTAGATGACGGATCCTACGAGCAGTACTTC.

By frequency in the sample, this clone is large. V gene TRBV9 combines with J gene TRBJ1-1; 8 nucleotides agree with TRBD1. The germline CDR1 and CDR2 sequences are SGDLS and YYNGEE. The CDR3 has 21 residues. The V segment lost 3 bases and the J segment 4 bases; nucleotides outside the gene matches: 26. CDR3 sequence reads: CASSDHPPQTGADAGSTEAFF. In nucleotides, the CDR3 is TGTGCCAGCAGCGATCACCCTCCACAGACAGGGGCCGACGCAGGTAGCACTGAAGCTTTCTTT.

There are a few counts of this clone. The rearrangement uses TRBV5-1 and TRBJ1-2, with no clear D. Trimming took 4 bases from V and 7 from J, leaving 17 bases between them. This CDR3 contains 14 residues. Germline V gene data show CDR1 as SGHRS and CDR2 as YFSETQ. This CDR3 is CASSEATASGGYTF. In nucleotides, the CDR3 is TGCGCCAGCAGCGAGGCTACCGCTAGCGGTGGCTACACCTTC.

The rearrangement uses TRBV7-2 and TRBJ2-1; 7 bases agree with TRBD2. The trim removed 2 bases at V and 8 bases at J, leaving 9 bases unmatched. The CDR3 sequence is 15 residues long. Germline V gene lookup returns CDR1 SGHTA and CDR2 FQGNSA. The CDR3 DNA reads TGTGCCAGCAGCTTAAGCGGGGCCACCAGGGATGAGCAGTTCTTC. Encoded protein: CASSLSGATRDEQFF.

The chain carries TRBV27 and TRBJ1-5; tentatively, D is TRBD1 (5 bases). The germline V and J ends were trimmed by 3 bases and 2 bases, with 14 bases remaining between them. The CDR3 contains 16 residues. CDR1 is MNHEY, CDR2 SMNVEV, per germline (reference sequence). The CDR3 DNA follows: TGTGCCAGCAGTTTGACAGTCCTGCCGGGCAATCAGCCCCAGCATTTT. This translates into CASSLTVLPGNQPQHF.